This T cell receptor beta chain was obtained from a study of CD8+ T cells in alopecia areata. In each case, RNA was isolated and then reverse transcribed into cDNA as the sequencing template. The assay was immunoSEQ multiplex PCR, and TCRdb's table has in-frame clones only and misses some. This sample has 160,000 or so clones, with roughly 65% found just once. As to this clone: Its antigen is currently unknown.

Regarding the study as a whole: Tofacitinib yielded significantly lower scalp clonality and fewer expanded CD8+ clones among the top 100.

Treatment given: oral pan-JAK inhibitor, 5-10 mg twice daily. Patients with alopecia areata provided lesional scalp punch biopsies as well as peripheral blood. V lost 1 base to trimming and J lost 0 bases; unmatched junction nucleotides: 5. The germline V gene has CDR1 GTSNPN and CDR2 SVGIG (reference sequence). The CDR3 runs to 17 residues. The V and J genes are TRBV30 and TRBJ1-5; 11 bases line up with TRBD1. The TCR comes from a human donor with alopecia areata. The material was CD4+ T cells sorted from blood, obtained at week 4, from a patient treated with tofacitinib. Written as DNA, the CDR3 is TGTGCCTGGAGTGAGGGACAGGGGGATGTTAGCAATCAGCCCCAGCATTTT. Translating gives CAWSEGQGDVSNQPQHF.